The entry below gives a single T cell receptor (beta chain) sequence along with its context. Its cognate antigen has yet to be identified. Nothing much larger sits one base from this clone, and base qualities are not available. The sample originates from a study of T-cell memory formation after mild COVID-19 (TCRdb year 2021). Notes on the research overall: Most TCR sequence clusters were specific to one of the two donors. In a couple of donors, T-cell clones that expanded and contracted after mild COVID-19 were followed by sequencing TCRalpha and TCRbeta repertoires longitudinally. The cohort comprised two young, previously healthy adult volunteers, one female and one male. The full study reports these points: The second-wave clones that peaked on day 37 were not confirmed to be SARS-CoV-2 specific. Some responding clones were detected in pre-infection memory, which suggested that pre-existing cross-reactive memory T cells had joined the SARS-CoV-2 response. Contracting CD4+ clones turned up mainly in the CM and EM memory subsets, whereas EMRA was where CD8+ clones were enriched. Clones contracting from day 15 to 85 had balanced CD4/CD8 phenotypes, while a second wave expanding from day 15 to 37 was biased towards CD4+. The study included only a couple of mild cases, and larger cohorts that include severe cases with pre-infection samples were judged to be necessary.

Instrument used: Illumina NovaSeq 6000. cDNA libraries for TCRalpha and TCRbeta were prepared by 5'RACE using constant-segment primers, with sample barcodes and unique molecular identifiers added. RNA was extracted from every sample with Trizol reagent. Amplification of the libraries took two PCR steps, and the second step added a second sample barcode plus Illumina TruSeq adapters. Sequencing of the libraries was done on an Illumina NovaSeq, producing 2 x 150 bp paired-end reads. Processing in the source paper ran as follows. Demultiplexing of reads and collapsing into UMI-guided consensus sequences were performed with migec v1.2.7. Using mixcr v2.1.11, UMI consensuses were aligned to TRA and TRB V and J templates and then assembled into clonotypes. A clonotype was counted as expanded or contracted only if both edgeR and NoisET called the change significant, with noise models trained on biological replicates. For edgeR calls, a false discovery rate-adjusted p below 0.01 and a log2 fold-change threshold of 1 were applied. As an exploratory analysis of dynamics, PCA with hierarchical clustering was applied to max-normalized trajectories of the 1000 most abundant clonotypes. Separately sequenced CD4+ and CD8+ repertoires were used to assign the CD4 or CD8 phenotype of responding clones. The public sequencing data were trimmed at Q25 with fastp and processed into clonotypes with MiXCR by TCRdb, which kept only in-frame beta chains. When rows share a CDR3 protein, they turn into one entry using the most common DNA and genes. TCRdb assigned the V and J calls; the authors' analysis was not used. The sample has under 300,000 distinct CDR3 sequences on record, approximately 10% of them singletons. The biggest ten clones account for 22% of the sample.

Ficoll-Paque density gradient centrifugation was used to isolate PBMCs. From a lookup of the germline V gene, CDR1 and CDR2 are SGHTA and FQGNSA. Clipping removes 7 bases from V and 5 bases from J, with 4 as the unmatched junction base count. The CDR3 covers 12 residues, taking in both the cysteine and the phenylalanine. Here the CDR3 DNA is all that survives: 36 bases in frame from base 1. This chain is built from TRBV7-2 and TRBJ2-5, and TRBD2 aligns with 7 junction nucleotides. This sequence was found in a man between 18 and 35 years old who had mild COVID-19 (a few samples of this study predate the infection). The sample titles of this study are shuffled in the database, so cell type and time point are left out; the donor was told from shared clones. Sequences were obtained from PBMCs or a T cell subset sorted from them (not recorded which). The DNA is as follows: TGTGCCAGCACCGCGGGGGTGGAGACCCAGTACTTC. Its coded protein is CASTAGVETQYF.